This T cell receptor (beta chain) was documented in a study of cytomegalovirus exposure and HLA in healthy donors. Whole-study results and caveats: Most TCRs appeared rarely, but some public TCRs recurred in many donors. Reports indicate that TCR beta sequences accurately predicted the HLA-A and HLA-B alleles of most subjects. Analysis was carried out at a later point, and it linked a missense DCLRE1C variant to TCR beta V- and J-gene trimming.

The CDR3 is made up of 16 amino acids. Unmatched junction bases numbered 11, after V lost 6 bases and J lost 5 bases. The V gene's germline CDR1 is MNHEY and CDR2 SMNVEV (reference sequence). In the case of this clone: The antigen remains undetermined.

PCR used 60 Vbeta primers and 13 Jbeta primers. Sequencing used immunoSEQ multiplex PCR; TCRdb keeps in-frame clones, though not all of them. The sample carries around 140,000 clones, around 73% recorded once. The chain links TRBV27 to TRBJ2-1, with 9 bases fitting TRBD2. This clonotype originated in a female donor in good health and CMV-seronegative. Source material: PBMCs. CDR3 coding DNA: TGTGCCAGCAGAAGAGGGCTAGCGGGACCGAACAATGAGCAGTTCTTC. This gives the protein CASRRGLAGPNNEQFF.